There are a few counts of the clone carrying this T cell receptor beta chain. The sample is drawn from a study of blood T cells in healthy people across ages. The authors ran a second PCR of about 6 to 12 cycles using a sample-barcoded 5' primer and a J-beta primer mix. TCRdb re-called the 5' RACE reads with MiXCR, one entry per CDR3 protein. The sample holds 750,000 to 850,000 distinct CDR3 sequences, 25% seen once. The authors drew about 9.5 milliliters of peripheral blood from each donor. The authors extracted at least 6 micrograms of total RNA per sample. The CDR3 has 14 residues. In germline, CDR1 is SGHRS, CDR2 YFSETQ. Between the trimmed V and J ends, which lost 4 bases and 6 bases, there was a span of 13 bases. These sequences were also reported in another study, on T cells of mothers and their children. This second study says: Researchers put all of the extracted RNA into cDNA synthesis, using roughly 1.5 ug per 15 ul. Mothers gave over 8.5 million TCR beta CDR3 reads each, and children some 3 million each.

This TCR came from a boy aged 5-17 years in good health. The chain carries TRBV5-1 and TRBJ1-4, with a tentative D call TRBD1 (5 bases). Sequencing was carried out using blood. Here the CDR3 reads CASSLEWGDEKLFF. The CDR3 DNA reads TGCGCCAGCAGCCTGGAGTGGGGGGATGAAAAACTGTTTTTT.